The rows below give T cell receptor beta chains drawn from one sample of a study of CD8+CD57+ T cells in acquired aplastic anemia. Each CDR3 protein gets one entry after TCRdb re-called the reads with MiXCR. Of approximately 470,000 distinct CDR3 sequences listed, roughly 34% are singletons. The sample comprised sorted CD4+, CD8+, or CD8+CD57+ T cells (not recorded which) from PBMCs. The origin of the receptors is a human donor with aplastic anemia. CDR3s include the opening cysteine and the closing phenylalanine or tryptophan. The D gene is left open where the match is weak. Rows give clone size only sometimes, using once, few, many, or a class for an expanded clone.

d_gene	j_gene	v_gene	abundance	CDR3aa	CDR3nt
-	TRBJ1-5	TRBV19	many	CASSSPGRNSNQPQHF	TGTGCCAGTAGTTCTCCGGGACGTAATAGCAATCAGCCCCAGCATTTT
-	TRBJ1-2	TRBV2	-	CASSEGFYGYTF	TGTGCCAGCAGTGAGGGATTCTATGGCTACACCTTC
TRBD1	TRBJ1-1	TRBV9	many	CASSSGQGNTEAFF	TGTGCCAGCAGCTCAGGACAGGGGAACACTGAAGCTTTCTTT
-	TRBJ2-3	TRBV7-9	many	CASSLGRAAQYF	TGTGCCAGCAGCTTAGGACGGGCTGCGCAGTATTTT
-	TRBJ2-3	TRBV6-1	few	CASSEQRGTDTQYF	TGTGCCAGCAGTGAACAGCGGGGCACAGATACGCAGTATTTT
-	TRBJ2-1	TRBV5-1	few	CASSLAAGNYNEQFF	TGCGCCAGCAGCTTGGCGGCGGGGAACTACAATGAGCAGTTCTTC
-	TRBJ1-2	TRBV29-1	many	CSVEWGVGGYTF	TGCAGCGTTGAATGGGGGGTAGGGGGCTACACCTTC
TRBD1	TRBJ1-1	TRBV20-1	-	CSAGWDRGAVANTEAFF	TGCAGTGCTGGTTGGGACAGGGGCGCAGTAGCGAACACTGAAGCTTTCTTT
-	TRBJ1-5	TRBV6-1	few	CASRQGGEPQHF	TGTGCCAGCAGACAGGGAGGGGAGCCCCAGCATTTT
-	TRBJ1-5	TRBV7-9	many	CASSPDQGGNQPQHF	TGTGCCAGCAGCCCGGACCAAGGAGGCAATCAGCCCCAGCATTTT
TRBD1	TRBJ1-6	TRBV5-1	many	CASSRQGANSPLHF	TGCGCCAGCAGTAGACAGGGGGCAAATTCACCCCTCCACTTT
-	TRBJ2-5	TRBV18	once	CASSPLGKKETQYF	TGTGCCAGCTCACCACTGGGAAAAAAAGAGACCCAGTACTTC
-	TRBJ2-3	TRBV7-2	-	CASSFRGF	TGTGCCAGCAGCTTCCGGGGTTTT
-	TRBJ2-1	TRBV20-1	-	CSATLSGEGLGGDEQFF	TGCAGTGCTACCCTCTCAGGGGAGGGCCTTGGAGGGGATGAGCAGTTCTTC
-	TRBJ2-7	TRBV7-9	many	CASSLAGVGEQYF	TGTGCCAGCAGCTTGGCAGGGGTAGGCGAGCAGTACTTC
-	TRBJ1-4	TRBV7-2	-	CASSLVPGEKLFF	TGTGCCAGCAGCTTGGTCCCCGGTGAAAAACTGTTTTTT
TRBD1	TRBJ2-2	TRBV7-7	-	CASSPDRIFTGELFF	TGTGCTAGCAGTCCGGACAGGATATTCACCGGGGAGCTGTTTTTT
-	TRBJ1-2	TRBV2	many	CAPGSSYGYTF	TGTGCCCCCGGCAGTTCCTATGGCTACACCTTC
-	TRBJ1-6	TRBV10-3	once	CAIQEQGTSPLHF	TGTGCCATCCAGGAACAGGGTACTTCACCCCTCCACTTT
-	TRBJ2-7	TRBV15	many	CATSRDKRDEQYF	TGTGCCACCAGCAGAGATAAGAGGGACGAGCAGTACTTC
-	TRBJ1-2	TRBV6-1	-	CASMVGGRDYGYTF	TGTGCCAGCATGGTGGGGGGTAGGGACTATGGCTACACCTTC
TRBD1	TRBJ1-1	TRBV6-2/TRBV6-3	-	CASNIGTGGTEAFF	TGTGCCAGCAATATCGGGACAGGGGGCACTGAAGCTTTCTTT
-	TRBJ1-6	TRBV29-1	many	CSVGVVGSPLHF	TGCAGCGTGGGGGTAGTGGGTTCACCCCTCCACTTT
TRBD2	TRBJ2-3	TRBV2	many	CASMSSGRDTQYF	TGTGCCAGCATGTCTAGCGGGAGGGATACGCAGTATTTT
-	TRBJ2-5	TRBV2	-	CASSWGGTLQETQYF	TGTGCCAGCAGTTGGGGTGGGACGCTTCAAGAGACCCAGTACTTC
TRBD2	TRBJ2-7	TRBV6-5	-	CASRQTSATYEQYF	TGTGCCAGCAGACAAACTAGCGCGACCTACGAGCAGTACTTC
-	TRBJ1-2	TRBV2	many	CASSGEQGQINGYTF	TGTGCCAGCAGTGGGGAGCAAGGACAGATTAATGGCTACACCTTC
-	TRBJ1-3	TRBV4-2	few	CASSGAGPRNGNTIYF	TGTGCCAGCAGCGGCGCGGGACCTCGCAATGGAAACACCATATATTTT
TRBD1	TRBJ2-5	TRBV10-3	-	CAISEGTGGQETQYF	TGTGCCATCAGTGAAGGGACAGGGGGCCAGGAGACCCAGTACTTC
-	TRBJ1-6	TRBV25-1	-	CASSDTGSYNSPLHF	TGTGCCAGCAGTGACACGGGATCTTATAATTCACCCCTCCACTTT
TRBD1	TRBJ2-7	TRBV9	many	CASSVTGYGEQYF	TGTGCCAGCAGCGTGACAGGGTATGGCGAGCAGTACTTC
-	TRBJ2-1	TRBV7-2	-	CASSLARDREQFF	TGTGCCAGCAGCTTAGCGCGGGACCGAGAGCAGTTCTTC
TRBD1	TRBJ1-1	TRBV2	-	CASSTGTGLEAFF	TGTGCCAGCTCAACTGGGACAGGGCTAGAAGCTTTCTTT
-	TRBJ1-2	TRBV29-1	-	CSVSGFYSGYTF	TGCAGCGTTTCAGGGTTTTACAGTGGCTACACCTTC
-	TRBJ2-1	TRBV12-3/TRBV12-4	-	CASSRSPRNEQFF	TGTGCCAGCAGCCGATCCCCGAGGAATGAGCAGTTCTTC